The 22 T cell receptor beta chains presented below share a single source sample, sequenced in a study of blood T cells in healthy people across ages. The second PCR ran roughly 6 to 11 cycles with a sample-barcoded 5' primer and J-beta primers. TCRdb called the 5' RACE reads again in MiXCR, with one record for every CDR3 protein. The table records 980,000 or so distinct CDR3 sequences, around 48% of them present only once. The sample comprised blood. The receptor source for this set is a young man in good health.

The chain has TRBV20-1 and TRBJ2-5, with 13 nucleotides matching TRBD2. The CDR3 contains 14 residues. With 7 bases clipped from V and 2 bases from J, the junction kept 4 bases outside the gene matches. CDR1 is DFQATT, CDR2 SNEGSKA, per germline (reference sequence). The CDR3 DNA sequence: TGCAGTGGCCGACTAGCGGGGGGTCAAGAGACCCAGTACTTC. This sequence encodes CSGRLAGGQETQYF.

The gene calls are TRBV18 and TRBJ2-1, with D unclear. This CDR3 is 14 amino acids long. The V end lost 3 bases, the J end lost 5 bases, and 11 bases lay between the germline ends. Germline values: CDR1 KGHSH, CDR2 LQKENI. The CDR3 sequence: CASSPYLGDNEQFF. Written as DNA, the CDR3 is TGTGCCAGCTCACCCTATCTTGGGGACAATGAGCAGTTCTTC.

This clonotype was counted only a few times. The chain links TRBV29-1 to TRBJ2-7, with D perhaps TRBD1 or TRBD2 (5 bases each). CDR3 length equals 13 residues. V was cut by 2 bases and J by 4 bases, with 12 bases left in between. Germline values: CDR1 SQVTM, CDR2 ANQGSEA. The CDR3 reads CSVETYGAYEQYF. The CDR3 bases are TGCAGCGTTGAAACTTACGGGGCGTACGAGCAGTACTTC.

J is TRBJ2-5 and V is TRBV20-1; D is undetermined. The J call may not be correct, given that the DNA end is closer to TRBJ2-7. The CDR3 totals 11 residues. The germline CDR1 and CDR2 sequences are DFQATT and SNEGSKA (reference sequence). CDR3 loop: CSAVSLYEQYF. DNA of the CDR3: TGCAGTGCTGTGAGTTTGTACGAGCAGTACTTC.

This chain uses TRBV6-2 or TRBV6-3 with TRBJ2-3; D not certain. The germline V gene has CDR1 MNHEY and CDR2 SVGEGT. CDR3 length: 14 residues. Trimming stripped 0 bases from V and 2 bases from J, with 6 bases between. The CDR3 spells CASSYSQTTDTQYF. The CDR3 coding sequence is TGTGCCAGCAGTTACTCCCAAACCACAGATACGCAGTATTTT.

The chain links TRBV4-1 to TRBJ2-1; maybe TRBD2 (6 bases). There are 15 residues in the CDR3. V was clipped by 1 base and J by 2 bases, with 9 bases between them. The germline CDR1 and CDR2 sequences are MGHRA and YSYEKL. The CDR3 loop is CASSQGAGTYNEQFF. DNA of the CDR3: TGCGCCAGCAGCCAAGGGGCGGGGACCTACAATGAGCAGTTCTTC.

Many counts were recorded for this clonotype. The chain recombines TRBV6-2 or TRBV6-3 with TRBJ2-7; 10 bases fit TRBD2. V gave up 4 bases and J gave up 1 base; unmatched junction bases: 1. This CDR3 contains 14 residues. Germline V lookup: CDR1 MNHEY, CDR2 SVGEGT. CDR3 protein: CASSSTSGSYEQYF. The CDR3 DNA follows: TGTGCCAGCAGTTCGACTAGCGGGTCCTACGAGCAGTACTTC.

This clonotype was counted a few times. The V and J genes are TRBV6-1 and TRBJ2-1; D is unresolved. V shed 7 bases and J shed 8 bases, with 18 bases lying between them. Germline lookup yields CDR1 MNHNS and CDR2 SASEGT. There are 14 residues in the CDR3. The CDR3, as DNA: TGTGCCAGCAAGGAGCTAGGCAGCGATCATGAGCAGTTCTTC. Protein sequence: CASKELGSDHEQFF.

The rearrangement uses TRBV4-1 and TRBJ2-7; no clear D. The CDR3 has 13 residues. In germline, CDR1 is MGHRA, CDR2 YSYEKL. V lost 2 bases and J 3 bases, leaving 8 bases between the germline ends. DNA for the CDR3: TGCGCCAGCAGCCAATCTCAGGACTACGAGCAGTACTTC. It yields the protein CASSQSQDYEQYF.

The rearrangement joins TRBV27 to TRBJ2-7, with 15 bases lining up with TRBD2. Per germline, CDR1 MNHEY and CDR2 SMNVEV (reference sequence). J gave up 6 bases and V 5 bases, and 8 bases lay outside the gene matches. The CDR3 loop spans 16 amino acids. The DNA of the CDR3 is TGTGCCAGCAGTCTCGGGACTAGCGGGGGGCAGCTCGAGCAGTACTTC. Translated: CASSLGTSGGQLEQYF.

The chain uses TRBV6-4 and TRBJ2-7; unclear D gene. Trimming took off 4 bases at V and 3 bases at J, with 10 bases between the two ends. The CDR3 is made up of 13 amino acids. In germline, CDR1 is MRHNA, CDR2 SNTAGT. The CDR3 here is CASSGDEDYEQYF. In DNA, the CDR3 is TGTGCCAGCAGTGGTGACGAAGACTACGAGCAGTACTTC.

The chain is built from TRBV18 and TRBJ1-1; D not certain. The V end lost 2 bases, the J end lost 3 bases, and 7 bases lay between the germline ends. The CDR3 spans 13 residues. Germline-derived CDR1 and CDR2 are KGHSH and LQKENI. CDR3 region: CASSPARDTEAFF. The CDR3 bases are TGTGCCAGCTCACCAGCCAGAGACACTGAAGCTTTCTTT.

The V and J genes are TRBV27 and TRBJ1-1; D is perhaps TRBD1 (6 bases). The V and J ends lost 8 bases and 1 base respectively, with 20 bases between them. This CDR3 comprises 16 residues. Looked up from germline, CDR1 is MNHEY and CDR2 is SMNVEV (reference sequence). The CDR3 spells CASRIMGARRNTEAFF. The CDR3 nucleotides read TGTGCCAGCCGAATTATGGGGGCACGGAGGAACACTGAAGCTTTCTTT.

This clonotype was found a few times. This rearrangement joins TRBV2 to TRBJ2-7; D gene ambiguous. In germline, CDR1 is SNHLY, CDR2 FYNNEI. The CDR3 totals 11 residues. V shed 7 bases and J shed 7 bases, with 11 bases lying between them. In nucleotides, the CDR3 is TGTGCCAGCATAGTTTATGGGGAGCAGTACTTC. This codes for CASIVYGEQYF.

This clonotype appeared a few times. Written as DNA, the CDR3 is TGTGCCAGCAGTTACCAGGGGGGCAGCTTGTACAATGAGCAGTTCTTC. Its translation is CASSYQGGSLYNEQFF. J is TRBJ2-1 and V is TRBV6-5; D is perhaps TRBD1 (7 bases). Germline-derived CDR1 and CDR2 are MNHEY and SVGAGI. Trimming shortened V by 2 bases and J by 4 bases, and 15 bases separated the two germline ends. This CDR3 is 16 amino acids long.

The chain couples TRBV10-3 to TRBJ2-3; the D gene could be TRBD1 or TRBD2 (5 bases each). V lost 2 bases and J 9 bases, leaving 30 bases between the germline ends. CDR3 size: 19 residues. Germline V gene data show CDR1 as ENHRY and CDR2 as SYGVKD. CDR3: CAISEMGAGTRQGSTTQYF. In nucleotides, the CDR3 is TGTGCCATCAGTGAGATGGGCGCAGGGACCCGCCAGGGATCTACCACGCAGTATTTT.

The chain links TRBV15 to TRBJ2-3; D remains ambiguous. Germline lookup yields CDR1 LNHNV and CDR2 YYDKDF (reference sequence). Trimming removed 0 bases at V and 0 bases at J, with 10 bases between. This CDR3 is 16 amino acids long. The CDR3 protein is CATSRDLRYSTDTQYF. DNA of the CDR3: TGTGCCACCAGCAGAGATCTCAGATATAGCACAGATACGCAGTATTTT.

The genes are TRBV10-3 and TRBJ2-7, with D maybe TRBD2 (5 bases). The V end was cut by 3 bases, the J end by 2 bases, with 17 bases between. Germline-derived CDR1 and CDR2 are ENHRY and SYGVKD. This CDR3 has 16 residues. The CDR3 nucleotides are TGTGCCATCAGTGATCTGTCGCTAGCCAAAGCCTACGAGCAGTACTTC. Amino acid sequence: CAISDLSLAKAYEQYF.

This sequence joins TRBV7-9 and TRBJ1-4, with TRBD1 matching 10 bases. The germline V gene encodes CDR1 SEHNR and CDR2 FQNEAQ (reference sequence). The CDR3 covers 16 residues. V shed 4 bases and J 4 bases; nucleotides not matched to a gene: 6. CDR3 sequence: CASSSTGGSGNEKLFF. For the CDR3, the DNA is TGTGCCAGCAGCTCGACAGGGGGCAGCGGTAATGAAAAACTGTTTTTT. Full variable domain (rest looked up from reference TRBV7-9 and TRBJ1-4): DTGVSQNPRHKITKRGQNVTFRCDPISEHNRLYWYRQTLGQGPEFLTYFQNEAQLEKSRLLSDRFSAERPKGSFSTLEIQRTEQGDSAMYLCASSSTGGSGNEKLFFGSGTQLSVL.

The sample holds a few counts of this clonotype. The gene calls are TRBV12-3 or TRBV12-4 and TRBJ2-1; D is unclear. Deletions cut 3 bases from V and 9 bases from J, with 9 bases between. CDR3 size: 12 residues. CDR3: CASSFGWREQFF. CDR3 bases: TGTGCCAGCAGTTTCGGATGGCGTGAGCAGTTCTTC.

CDR3 loop: CASSSRLAGGETQYF. The CDR3 bases are TGTGCCAGCAGTTCTAGACTAGCGGGGGGAGAGACCCAGTACTTC. The chain employs TRBV6-6 and TRBJ2-5; 13 bases map to TRBD2. Germline V lookup: CDR1 MNHNY, CDR2 SVGAGI (reference sequence). J was trimmed by 4 bases and V by 4 bases; bases with no gene match: 3. This CDR3 spans 15 amino acids.

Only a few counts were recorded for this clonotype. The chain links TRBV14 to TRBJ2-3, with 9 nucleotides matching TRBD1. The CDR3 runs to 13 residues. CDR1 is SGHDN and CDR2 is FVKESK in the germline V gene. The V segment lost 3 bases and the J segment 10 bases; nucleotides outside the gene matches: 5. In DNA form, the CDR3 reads TGTGCCAGCAGCCAGAGGAGACAGGGGGCGCAGTATTTT. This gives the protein CASSQRRQGAQYF.